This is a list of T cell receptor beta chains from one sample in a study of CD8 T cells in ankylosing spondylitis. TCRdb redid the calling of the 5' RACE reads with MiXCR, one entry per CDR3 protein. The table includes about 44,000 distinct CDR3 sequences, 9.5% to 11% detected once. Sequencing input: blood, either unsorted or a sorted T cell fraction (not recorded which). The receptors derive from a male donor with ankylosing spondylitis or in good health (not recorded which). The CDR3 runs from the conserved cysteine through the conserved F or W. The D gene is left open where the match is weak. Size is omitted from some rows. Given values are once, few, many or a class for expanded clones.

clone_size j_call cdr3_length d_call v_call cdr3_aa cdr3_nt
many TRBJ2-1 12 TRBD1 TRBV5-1 CASSWTGDEQFF TGCGCCAGCAGCTGGACAGGGGATGAGCAGTTCTTC
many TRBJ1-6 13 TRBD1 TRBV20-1 CSVNRGRDSPLHF TGCAGTGTAAACAGGGGCCGGGATTCACCCCTCCACTTT
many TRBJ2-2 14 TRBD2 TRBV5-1 CASSLLAATGELFF TGCGCCAGCAGCCTACTAGCGGCCACCGGGGAGCTGTTTTTT
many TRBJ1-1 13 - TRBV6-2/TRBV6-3 CASSYQGNTEAFF TGTGCCAGCAGTTACCAGGGGAACACTGAAGCTTTCTTT
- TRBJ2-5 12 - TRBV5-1 CASSSFGETQYF TGCGCCAGCAGCTCCTTTGGAGAGACCCAGTACTTC
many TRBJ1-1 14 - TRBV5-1 CASSLGGELLDAFF TGCGCCAGCAGCTTGGGAGGGGAACTTCTGGATGCTTTCTTT
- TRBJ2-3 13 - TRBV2 CASSAAFTDTQYF TGTGCCAGCAGTGCTGCCTTCACAGATACGCAGTATTTT
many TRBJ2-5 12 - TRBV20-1 CSANTHTETQYF TGCAGTGCAAACACACATACGGAGACCCAGTACTTC
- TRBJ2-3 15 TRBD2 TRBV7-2 CASSLVSGGADTQYF TGTGCCAGCAGCTTAGTTAGCGGGGGGGCGGATACGCAGTATTTT
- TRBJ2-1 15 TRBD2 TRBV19 CTSTVSGGVGNEQFF TGTACCAGTACCGTTAGCGGGGGGGTAGGCAATGAGCAGTTCTTC
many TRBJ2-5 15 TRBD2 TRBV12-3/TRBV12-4 CASSFSSGGQETQYF TGTGCCAGCAGTTTTTCTAGCGGGGGTCAAGAGACCCAGTACTTC
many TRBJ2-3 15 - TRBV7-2 CASSYPGLLTDTQYF TGTGCCAGCAGCTATCCGGGACTGCTCACAGATACGCAGTATTTT
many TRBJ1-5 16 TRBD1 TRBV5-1 CASSLEGQGGDQPQHF TGCGCCAGCAGCTTGGAGGGACAGGGAGGGGATCAGCCCCAGCATTTT
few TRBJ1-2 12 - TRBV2 CASSLANYGYTF TGTGCCAGCAGTTTAGCTAACTATGGCTACACCTTC
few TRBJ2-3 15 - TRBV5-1 CASSLEWDGTDTQYF TGCGCCAGCAGCTTGGAATGGGACGGCACAGATACGCAGTATTTT
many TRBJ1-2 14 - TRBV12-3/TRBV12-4 CASRQKELWGGYTF TGTGCCAGCAGGCAAAAGGAGCTATGGGGTGGCTACACCTTC
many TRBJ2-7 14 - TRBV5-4 CASSLFGEFYEQYF TGTGCCAGCAGCTTGTTTGGGGAATTCTACGAGCAGTACTTC
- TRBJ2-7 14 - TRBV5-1 CASSLGGTSYEQYF TGCGCCAGCAGCTTGGGGGGGACTTCCTACGAGCAGTACTTC
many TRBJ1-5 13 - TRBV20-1 CSASTYSNQPQHF TGCAGTGCTTCCACTTATAGCAATCAGCCCCAGCATTTT
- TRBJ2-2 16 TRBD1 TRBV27 CASSPGTGGATGELFF TGTGCCAGCAGCCCCGGGACAGGGGGTGCCACCGGGGAGCTGTTTTTT
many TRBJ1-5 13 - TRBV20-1 CSASWDSNQPQHF TGCAGTGCTAGTTGGGATAGCAATCAGCCCCAGCATTTT
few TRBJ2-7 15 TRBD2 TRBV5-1 CASSLEGGGSYEQYF TGCGCCAGCAGCTTGGAGGGCGGGGGCTCCTACGAGCAGTACTTC
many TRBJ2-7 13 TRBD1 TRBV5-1 CASSLTGGYEQYF TGCGCCAGCAGTCTTACAGGGGGCTACGAGCAGTACTTC
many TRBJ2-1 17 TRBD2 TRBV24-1 CATSDVSGESSYNEQFF TGTGCCACCAGTGATGTTAGCGGGGAAAGCTCCTACAATGAGCAGTTCTTC
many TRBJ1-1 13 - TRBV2 CASGLERDTEAFF TGTGCCAGCGGTTTAGAGAGGGACACTGAAGCTTTCTTT
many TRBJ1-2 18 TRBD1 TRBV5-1 CASSLVPRTGREFGGYTF TGCGCCAGCAGCTTGGTACCTCGGACAGGGAGAGAATTTGGTGGCTACACCTTC
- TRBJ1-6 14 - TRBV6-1 CASQDVSYNSPLHF TGTGCCAGCCAGGATGTCTCCTATAATTCACCCCTCCACTTT
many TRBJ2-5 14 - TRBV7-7 CASSGGEYQETQYF TGTGCCAGCAGCGGCGGAGAGTATCAAGAGACCCAGTACTTC
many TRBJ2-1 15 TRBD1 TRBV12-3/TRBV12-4 CASSSPDRATNEQFF TGTGCCAGCAGTTCCCCGGACAGGGCAACCAATGAGCAGTTCTTC
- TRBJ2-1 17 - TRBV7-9 CASSPHNPQTANNEQFF TGTGCCAGCAGCCCCCATAATCCTCAGACAGCCAACAATGAGCAGTTCTTC
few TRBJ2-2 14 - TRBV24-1 CATSDLGTTGELFF TGTGCCACCAGTGATTTAGGGACTACCGGGGAGCTGTTTTTT
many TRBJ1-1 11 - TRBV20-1 CSARFGTEAFF TGCAGTGCTAGATTCGGGACTGAAGCTTTCTTT
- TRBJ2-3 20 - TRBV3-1 CASSQEVDTAFDEWADTQYF TGTGCCAGCAGCCAAGAGGTCGACACAGCTTTTGATGAATGGGCAGATACGCAGTATTTT
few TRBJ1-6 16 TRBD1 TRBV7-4 CASSTRQGSENSPLHF TGTGCCAGCAGCACCCGACAGGGGTCGGAGAATTCACCCCTCCACTTT
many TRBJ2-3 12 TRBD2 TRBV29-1 CSAGTSPDTQYF TGCAGCGCCGGGACTAGCCCAGATACGCAGTATTTT
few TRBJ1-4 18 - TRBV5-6 CASSFGYPGALANEKLFF TGTGCCAGCAGCTTCGGTTATCCGGGGGCGCTGGCTAATGAAAAACTGTTTTTT
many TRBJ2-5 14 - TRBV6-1 CASSGRGETQYWDF TGTGCCAGCTCCGGGAGAGGAGAGACCCAGTACTGGGACTTC
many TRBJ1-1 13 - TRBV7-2 CASSLSGIGEAFF TGTGCCAGCAGCTTATCCGGGATAGGTGAAGCTTTCTTT
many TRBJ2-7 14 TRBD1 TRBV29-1 CSVGGTGDAYEQYF TGCAGCGTGGGGGGGACAGGGGACGCGTACGAGCAGTACTTC
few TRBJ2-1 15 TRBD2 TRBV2 CASSAAGGPVNEQFF TGTGCCAGCAGTGCTGCGGGGGGGCCGGTCAATGAGCAGTTCTTC
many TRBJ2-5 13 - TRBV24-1 CATSGLGGETQYF TGTGCCACCAGTGGCCTGGGGGGAGAGACCCAGTACTTC
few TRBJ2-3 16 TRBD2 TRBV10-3 CAISEQAGGGGDTQYF TGTGCCATCAGTGAGCAGGCTGGCGGGGGGGGAGATACGCAGTATTTT
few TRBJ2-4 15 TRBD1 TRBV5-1 CASSSLPGQQNIQYF TGCGCCAGCAGCTCGTTGCCGGGACAGCAAAACATTCAGTACTTC
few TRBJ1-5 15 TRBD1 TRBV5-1 CASSSGTGGSQPQHF TGCGCCAGCAGCTCCGGGACAGGGGGCAGTCAGCCCCAGCATTTT